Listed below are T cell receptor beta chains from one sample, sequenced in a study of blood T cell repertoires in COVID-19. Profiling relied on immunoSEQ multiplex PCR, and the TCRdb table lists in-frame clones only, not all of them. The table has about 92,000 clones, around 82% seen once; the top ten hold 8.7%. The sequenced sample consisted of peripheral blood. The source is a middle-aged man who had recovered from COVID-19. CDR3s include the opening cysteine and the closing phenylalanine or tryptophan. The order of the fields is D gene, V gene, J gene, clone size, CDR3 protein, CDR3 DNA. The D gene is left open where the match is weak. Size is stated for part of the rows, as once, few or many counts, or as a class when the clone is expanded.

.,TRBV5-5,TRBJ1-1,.,CASSTNRPQGTEAFF,TGTGCCAGCAGCACTAACAGGCCGCAGGGCACTGAAGCTTTCTTT
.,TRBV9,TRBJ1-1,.,CASSGYSPGAEAFF,TGTGCCAGCAGCGGATACTCTCCCGGGGCTGAAGCTTTCTTT
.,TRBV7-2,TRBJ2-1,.,CASSLGQGLYEQFF,TGTGCCAGCAGCTTAGGACAGGGACTCTATGAGCAGTTCTTC
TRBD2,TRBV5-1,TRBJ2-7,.,CASSSPDGGIRSYEQYF,TGCGCCAGCAGTTCCCCCGACGGGGGGATCCGTAGCTACGAGCAGTACTTC
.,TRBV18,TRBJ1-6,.,CASSGGSSYNSPLHF,TGTGCCAGCTCAGGGGGGAGTTCCTATAATTCACCCCTCCACTTT
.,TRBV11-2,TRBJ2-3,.,CASSSPGTDTQYF,TGTGCCAGCAGCTCCCCGGGGACAGATACGCAGTATTTT
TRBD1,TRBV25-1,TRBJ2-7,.,CASSTSGGYEQYF,TGTGCCAGCAGCACCTCAGGGGGTTACGAGCAGTACTTC
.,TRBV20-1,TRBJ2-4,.,CSASHRWSIQYF,TGCAGTGCTAGTCATCGTTGGAGCATTCAGTACTTC
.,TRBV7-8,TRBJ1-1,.,CASSSTWGVGTEAFF,TGTGCCAGCAGCTCCACTTGGGGGGTCGGCACTGAAGCTTTCTTT
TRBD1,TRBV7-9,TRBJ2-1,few,CASSPQGAFYNEQFF,TGTGCCAGCAGCCCACAGGGGGCCTTTTACAATGAGCAGTTCTTC
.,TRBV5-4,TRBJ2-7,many,CASSFEGETYEQYF,TGTGCCAGCAGCTTCGAAGGAGAGACCTACGAGCAGTACTTC
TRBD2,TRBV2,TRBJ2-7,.,CASCPSGGAVKEQYF,TGTGCCAGCTGTCCTAGCGGGGGGGCCGTAAAGGAGCAGTACTTC
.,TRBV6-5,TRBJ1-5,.,CASTGPVPNQPQHF,TGTGCCAGCACTGGGCCGGTCCCCAATCAGCCCCAGCATTTT
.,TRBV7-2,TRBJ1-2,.,CASSLGRTSNYGYTF,TGTGCCAGCAGCTTAGGTCGAACTTCTAACTATGGCTACACCTTC
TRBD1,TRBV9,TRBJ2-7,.,CAAGETGDSYEQYF,TGTGCCGCCGGAGAGACAGGGGACTCCTACGAGCAGTACTTC
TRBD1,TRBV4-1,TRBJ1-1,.,CASSSTGGARTEAFF,TGCGCCAGCAGCTCTACAGGGGGCGCGAGGACTGAAGCTTTCTTT
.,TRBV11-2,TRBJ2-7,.,CASSPTLEQYF,TGTGCCAGCAGCCCGACTCTTGAGCAGTACTTC
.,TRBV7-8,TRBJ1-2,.,CASSLDKTGSNYGYTF,TGTGCCAGCAGCTTAGACAAAACAGGGTCTAACTATGGCTACACCTTC
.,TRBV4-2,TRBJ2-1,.,CASSQALTGWNNEQFF,TGTGCCAGCAGCCAAGCGTTAACAGGGTGGAACAATGAGCAGTTCTTC
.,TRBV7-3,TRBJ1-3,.,CASSSDSSGNTIYF,TGTGCCAGCAGCTCGGACAGCTCTGGAAACACCATATATTTT
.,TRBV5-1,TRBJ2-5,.,CASSAGSQETQYF,TGCGCCAGCAGCGCGGGGTCCCAAGAGACCCAGTACTTC
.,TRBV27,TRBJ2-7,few,CASSGAGAYEQYF,TGTGCCAGCAGCGGTGCCGGAGCCTACGAGCAGTACTTC
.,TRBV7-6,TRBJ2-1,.,CASSATGNEQFF,TGTGCCAGCAGCGCCACAGGGAATGAGCAGTTCTTC
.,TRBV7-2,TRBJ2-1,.,CASSVVASISYNEQFF,TGTGCCAGCAGCGTAGTGGCTAGCATTTCCTACAATGAGCAGTTCTTC
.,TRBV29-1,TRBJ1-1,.,CSVEPGFMNTEAFF,TGCAGCGTTGAACCGGGGTTCATGAACACTGAAGCTTTCTTT
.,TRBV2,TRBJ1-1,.,CASSGQTVNTEAFF,TGTGCCAGCAGTGGACAGACAGTGAACACTGAAGCTTTCTTT
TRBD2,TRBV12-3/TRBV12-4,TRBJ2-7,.,CASSTLGGGEQYF,TGTGCCAGCAGTACGCTGGGGGGGGGCGAGCAGTACTTC
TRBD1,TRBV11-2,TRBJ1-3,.,CASSLIPGQGYGF,TGTGCCAGCAGCCTCATCCCGGGACAGGGTTACGGTTTT
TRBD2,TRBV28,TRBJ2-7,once,CASSSGRTTLSYEQYF,TGTGCCAGCAGTAGCGGGAGGACCACCCTATCCTACGAGCAGTACTTC
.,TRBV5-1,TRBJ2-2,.,CASSFGAANTGELFF,TGCGCCAGCAGCTTTGGGGCCGCGAACACCGGGGAGCTGTTTTTT
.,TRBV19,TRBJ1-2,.,CASSKETGYGYTF,TGTGCCAGTAGTAAGGAGACAGGCTATGGCTACACCTTC
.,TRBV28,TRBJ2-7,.,CASSLVRWSQYF,TGTGCCAGCAGTTTAGTGAGGTGGTCTCAGTACTTC